Listed below are T cell receptor beta chains from one sample, sequenced in a study of technical replicates of blood from several donors. Clones were sequenced by immunoSEQ multiplex PCR, and TCRdb holds only the in-frame ones, with some missing. The sample yields about 100,000 clones, nearly 97% seen once. The sequencing input was T cells isolated from PBMCs. The receptors come from a human donor in good health. Both conserved end residues are trimmed from each CDR3.

>TRBJ1-2|TRBV9
ASSVVGGGYT
>TRBJ1-5|TRBV10-1
ASSESPDQPQH
>TRBJ1-6|TRBV7-2
ASSLGAINSPLH
>TRBJ1-2|TRBV9
ASSVAEGQPDGYT
>TRBJ1-4|TRBV7-8
ASGQRVEKLF
>TRBJ2-7|TRBV18
ASSLGTWSYEQY
>TRBJ2-5|TRBV25-1
ASSEPDRGGQTQY
>TRBJ1-2|TRBV5-1
ASSIPSDTLLEGYT
>TRBJ2-1|TRBV7-2
ASSLLAGLVNEQF
>TRBJ1-3|TRBV6-6
ASRPPGSGNTIY
>TRBJ2-1|TRBV28
ASSLVGLAASSYNEQF
>TRBJ2-7|TRBV10-3
AISERGTSDPYEQY
>TRBJ2-7|TRBV27
ASASGRTDNSYEQY
>TRBJ1-1|TRBV29-1
SVEVVVTGQGNTEAF
>TRBJ1-1|TRBV6-1
ASSRLAF
>TRBJ2-1|TRBV27
ASSPGLAVGEQF
>TRBJ1-2|TRBV4-2
ASSRAGEYGYT
>TRBJ1-1|TRBV6-5
ASRNRLAKDEAF
>TRBJ2-7|TRBV2
ASSALGGRTYEQY
>TRBJ2-7|TRBV11-3
ASSLEGTVRYEQY
>TRBJ2-5|TRBV19
ASDSGRGGMKTQY
>TRBJ2-7|TRBV5-1
ASSLQSRTYEQY
>TRBJ2-1|TRBV5-5
ATRYMAGRNEQF
>TRBJ2-1|TRBV6-5
ASSLSGGAHNEQF